These 21 T cell receptor beta chains were all obtained from the same sample, sequenced in a study of technical replicates of blood from a few donors. The table came from immunoSEQ multiplex PCR; TCRdb's copy has only in-frame clones and leaves some out. This sample has around 89,000 clones, with just under 95% found just once. Sequencing was carried out using T cells isolated from PBMCs. The receptors derive from a human donor in good health.

The chain joins TRBV10-3 to TRBJ2-3, with 11 bases identical to TRBD2. CDR3 length: 17 amino acids. Germline V lookup: CDR1 ENHRY, CDR2 SYGVKD. V trimming: 7 bases; J trimming: 5 bases; junction bases outside the gene matches: 14. The CDR3 loop is CAITTSGTLPSLDTQYF. In nucleotides, the CDR3 is TGTGCCATCACGACTAGCGGGACCCTCCCCTCGTTAGATACGCAGTATTTT.

The chain combines TRBV28 with TRBJ2-7, with 8 bases that match TRBD2. The V segment lost 5 bases and the J segment 5 bases; nucleotides outside the gene matches: 14. This CDR3 contains 16 residues. Germline loops: CDR1 MDHEN, CDR2 SYDVKM. CDR3 DNA: TGTGCCAGCAGTCTCCCTCGGAGGACTAGCCGCCACGAGCAGTACTTC. Protein: CASSLPRRTSRHEQYF.

This clone was found once. The chain carries TRBV27 and TRBJ2-1; TRBD2 agrees at 11 bases. Germline V gene sequence: CDR1 MNHEY, CDR2 SMNVEV (reference sequence). V dropped 4 bases and J dropped 7; count of bases not matched to a gene: 9. The length of the CDR3 is 16 residues. The CDR3 DNA is TGTGCCAGCAGTTCGTCCGGACTAGCGGGTAATAATGAGCAGTTCTTC. It translates to CASSSSGLAGNNEQFF.

V is TRBV7-9 and J is TRBJ2-1; TRBD2 agrees at 10 bases. The germline V gene encodes CDR1 SEHNR and CDR2 FQNEAQ (reference sequence). The CDR3 covers 15 residues. Trimming cost V 3 bases and J 2 bases; bases outside gene matches: 1. The CDR3 DNA reads as TGTGCCAGCAGCTTTGGGACTAGCGCCTACAATGAGCAGTTCTTC. Translating gives CASSFGTSAYNEQFF.

The V call is TRBV28, the J call TRBJ2-1; 7 bases line up with TRBD2. The CDR3 contains 14 residues. The J segment lost 7 bases and the V segment lost 11 bases, leaving 14 bases of the junction unmatched. CDR1 is MDHEN, CDR2 SYDVKM, per germline. The CDR3 DNA is TGTGCCCTCGGGAAGGCGGGAGAGAATAATGAGCAGTTCTTC. It codes for CALGKAGENNEQFF.

V is TRBV18 and J is TRBJ1-2; the D is unclear. The CDR3 length is 15 residues. The V end lost 0 bases, the J end lost 3 bases, and 11 bases lay between the germline ends. Germline lookup yields CDR1 KGHSH and CDR2 LQKENI. The CDR3 sequence is CASSPPSQHDYGYTF. For the CDR3, the DNA is TGTGCCAGCTCACCACCGTCACAGCATGACTATGGCTACACCTTC. Using reference TRBV18 and TRBJ1-2 for the parts outside the CDR3, the full variable domain is NAGVMQNPRHLVRRRGQEARLRCSPMKGHSHVYWYRQLPEEGLKFMVYLQKENIIDESGMPKERFSAEFPKEGPSILRIQQVVRGDSAAYFCASSPPSQHDYGYTFGSGTRLTVV.

The chain combines TRBV18 with TRBJ1-1; D ambiguous. The CDR3 length is 15 residues. In germline, CDR1 is KGHSH, CDR2 LQKENI. The V gene lost 3 bases and the J gene lost 0 bases, with 11 bases spanning the gap. The CDR3 DNA follows: TGTGCCAGCTCACCTTCTACGATACTGAACACTGAAGCTTTCTTT. Translation gives CASSPSTILNTEAFF.

This sequence joins TRBV30 and TRBJ2-3, with D unclear. V lost 2 bases, J lost 5 bases, and 5 bases lay in between. Per the germline V gene, CDR1 is GTSNPN and CDR2 is SVGIG (reference sequence). The CDR3 sequence is 11 residues long. The CDR3 loop is CAWSSRDTQYF. DNA of the CDR3: TGTGCCTGGAGTAGTAGAGATACGCAGTATTTT. Together with reference TRBV30 and TRBJ2-3, the CDR3 gives the full variable domain: SQTIHQWPATLVQPVGSPLSLECTVEGTSNPNLYWYRQAAGRGLQLLFYSVGIGQISSEVPQNLSASRPQDRQFILSSKKLLLSDSGFYLCAWSSRDTQYFGPGTRLTVL.

The chain carries TRBV7-7 and TRBJ2-2; TRBD2 agrees at 7 bases. There are 14 residues in the CDR3. V trimming: 4 bases; J trimming: 5 bases; junction bases outside the gene matches: 4. Germline V gene lookup returns CDR1 SSHAT and CDR2 FNYEAQ (reference sequence). In DNA form, the CDR3 reads TGTGCCAGCAGCTCGGGCGGGGGTACCGGGGAGCTGTTTTTT. Translated, it gives CASSSGGGTGELFF. Supplemented by reference TRBV7-7 and TRBJ2-2, the full variable domain reads GAGVSQSPRYKVTKRGQDVTLRCDPISSHATLYWYQQALGQGPEFLTYFNYEAQPDKSGLPSDRFSAERPEGSISTLTIQRTEQRDSAMYRCASSSGGGTGELFFGEGSRLTVL.

In this sample, this clone turned up a few times. This chain connects TRBV12-5 to TRBJ1-2; D remains unclear. Germline-derived CDR1 and CDR2 are LGHNT and FRNRAP. The CDR3 is 15 residues long. V dropped 0 bases and J dropped 5 bases, with 13 bases sitting between them. The CDR3 loop reads CASGLVSRHSYGYTF. The CDR3 bases are TGTGCTAGTGGTTTGGTATCGCGACATTCTTATGGCTACACCTTC.

The J gene is TRBJ1-4, the V gene TRBV5-1, with D perhaps TRBD1 (5 bases). V was cut by 2 bases and J by 13 bases, with 33 bases left in between. Germline CDR1 and CDR2: SGHRS and YFSETQ. CDR3 length: 19 residues. CDR3 residues: CASSFSPGKDGANHRGLFF. The CDR3 DNA sequence: TGCGCCAGCAGCTTTAGTCCCGGCAAGGACGGAGCGAATCATAGGGGACTGTTTTTT.

The chain has TRBV27 and TRBJ2-4; 10 nucleotides match TRBD1. CDR3 size: 23 residues. Germline V CDR1 and CDR2: MNHEY, SMNVEV (reference sequence). The V and J ends lost 5 bases and 8 bases, in that order; junction bases with no gene match: 33. The CDR3, as DNA: TGTGCCAGCAGTGCACGTCACCGGGACAGGGGTTTATTGGCCGCCCGAACATTACACATTCAGTACTTC. Residues: CASSARHRDRGLLAARTLHIQYF.

This clone has a single count. This chain joins TRBV28 and TRBJ2-7; the match to TRBD2 covers 7 bases. This CDR3 region has 16 residues. V shed 5 bases and J 3 bases; nucleotides not matched to a gene: 13. Per the germline V gene, CDR1 is MDHEN and CDR2 is SYDVKM. In nucleotides, the CDR3 is TGTGCCAGCAGTGGGGGGGGGAGAAGCTGGAACTACGAGCAGTACTTC. Amino acids: CASSGGGRSWNYEQYF.

The genes are TRBV18 and TRBJ1-1; 7 bases match TRBD1. J was trimmed by 0 bases and V by 1 base; bases with no gene match: 8. CDR1 KGHSH and CDR2 LQKENI come from the germline V gene. This CDR3 has 17 residues. CDR3 DNA: TGTGCCAGCTCACCACTCCGACAGGGTGGGGTGAACACTGAAGCTTTCTTT. Translating it yields CASSPLRQGGVNTEAFF.

The chain employs TRBV29-1 and TRBJ1-1; D gene ambiguous. This CDR3 region has 13 residues. Trimming pared 4 bases from V and 0 bases from J, leaving 9 bases between. Germline CDR1 reads SQVTM; CDR2 reads ANQGSEA. The CDR3 sequence: CSVGQQMNTEAFF. Here the CDR3 DNA reads TGCAGCGTTGGTCAACAGATGAACACTGAAGCTTTCTTT.

The chain has TRBV27 and TRBJ2-1; 8 bases are shared with TRBD2. The V gene's germline CDR1 is MNHEY and CDR2 SMNVEV (reference sequence). The CDR3 loop spans 16 amino acids. The J segment lost 10 bases and the V segment lost 3 bases, leaving 14 bases of the junction unmatched. This CDR3 is CASSLFSPFGGGEQFF. The CDR3 DNA sequence: TGTGCCAGCAGTTTGTTCTCCCCTTTTGGCGGGGGGGAGCAGTTCTTC.

The gene calls are TRBV7-9 and TRBJ1-1, with D uncertain. This CDR3 spans 15 amino acids. Germline V lookup: CDR1 SEHNR, CDR2 FQNEAQ (reference sequence). Trimming cost V 5 bases and J 0 bases, with 13 bases left between them. The CDR3 loop is CASSPRRQLNTEAFF. CDR3 sequence (DNA): TGTGCCAGCAGCCCCCGGCGGCAGTTGAACACTGAAGCTTTCTTT.

This clone was seen once. The V gene is TRBV5-1, the J gene TRBJ2-1; weak D call: TRBD1 (5 bases). The CDR3 is 16 residues long. Germline CDR1 SGHRS, CDR2 YFSETQ. V dropped 4 bases and J dropped 5 bases, with 19 bases sitting between them. Written as DNA, the CDR3 is TGCGCCAGCAGCCCCCTTGAAAGGGGATCACACAATGAGCAGTTCTTC. Encoded protein: CASSPLERGSHNEQFF.

This clone has just one count. This chain connects TRBV10-3 to TRBJ1-2; 10 bases fit TRBD1. J lost 6 bases, V lost 6 bases, and 1 base had no gene match. CDR1 and CDR2 from the germline V gene are ENHRY and SYGVKD. This CDR3 has 12 residues. CDR3 residues: CAISGQGDGYTF. The CDR3 DNA is TGTGCCATCAGCGGACAGGGGGATGGCTACACCTTC.

The V and J genes are TRBV30 and TRBJ1-1; maybe TRBD1 (6 bases). Germline V gives CDR1 GTSNPN, CDR2 SVGIG (reference sequence). V was clipped by 0 bases and J by 0 bases, with 11 bases between them. The CDR3 covers 15 residues. CDR3 in amino acids: CAWSVLWDMNTEAFF. The CDR3 DNA reads TGTGCCTGGAGTGTACTATGGGACATGAACACTGAAGCTTTCTTT.

The V and J genes are TRBV5-6 and TRBJ2-7, with a tentative D call TRBD2 (6 bases). The CDR3 runs to 14 residues. Germline V gene data show CDR1 as SGHDT and CDR2 as YYEEEE. The V end was cut by 0 bases, the J end by 1 base, with 8 bases between. CDR3 DNA: TGTGCCAGCAGCTTGGTCGGGGGATCCTACGAGCAGTACTTC. Amino acids: CASSLVGGSYEQYF.